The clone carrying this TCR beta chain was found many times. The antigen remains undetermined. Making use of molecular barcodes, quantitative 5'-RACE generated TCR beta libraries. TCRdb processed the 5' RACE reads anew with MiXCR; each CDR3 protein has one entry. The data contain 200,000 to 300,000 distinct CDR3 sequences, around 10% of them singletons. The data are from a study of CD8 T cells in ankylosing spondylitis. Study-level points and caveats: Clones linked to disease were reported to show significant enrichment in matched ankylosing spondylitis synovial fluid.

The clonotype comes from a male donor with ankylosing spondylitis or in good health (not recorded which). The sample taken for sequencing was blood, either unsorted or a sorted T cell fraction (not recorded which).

CDR3: CASSQGRLQETQYF. The CDR3 DNA is TGCGCCAGCAGCCAAGGGAGGCTGCAAGAGACCCAGTACTTC. This rearrangement joins TRBV4-1 to TRBJ2-5; D is perhaps TRBD2 (5 bases). This CDR3 region has 14 residues. The germline V and J ends were trimmed by 1 base and 2 bases, with 8 bases remaining between them. Germline assignment: CDR1 MGHRA and CDR2 YSYEKL.